This is a list of T cell receptor beta chains from one sample in a study of cytomegalovirus exposure and HLA in healthy donors. Sequencing used immunoSEQ multiplex PCR; TCRdb keeps in-frame clones, though not all of them. The sample lists roughly 180,000 clones; less than 90% were seen once. Sequencing was done on a sample of PBMCs. Receptor source: a woman aged 50 to 60 in good health and CMV-seropositive. Each CDR3 is given with its conserved first and last residue. D genes are given only for firm matches. Clone size is not always given. Where it is, it says once, few, many or a class for expanded clones.

d_gene,abundance,v_gene,j_gene,len,CDR3aa,CDR3nt
-,-,TRBV5-1,TRBJ2-3,17,CASSLVSGGDGTDTQYF,TGCGCCAGCAGCTTGGTGTCTGGCGGGGACGGCACAGATACGCAGTATTTT
TRBD2,-,TRBV29-1,TRBJ2-7,15,CSVEDSSGLAYEQYF,TGCAGCGTTGAGGATTCTAGCGGGTTAGCCTACGAGCAGTACTTC
-,-,TRBV19,TRBJ2-7,14,CASSMGSRGYEQYF,TGTGCCAGTAGTATGGGCTCTCGCGGGTACGAGCAGTACTTC
-,-,TRBV18,TRBJ2-1,15,CASSQGSSSYNEQFF,TGTGCCAGCTCACAGGGGTCTAGCTCCTACAATGAGCAGTTCTTC
-,-,TRBV5-4,TRBJ2-3,19,CASSLGDHQSLGGADTQYF,TGTGCCAGCAGCTTGGGAGATCACCAAAGTTTAGGAGGGGCAGATACGCAGTATTTT
-,-,TRBV7-9,TRBJ2-1,12,CASSSTVWEQFF,TGTGCCAGCAGCTCGACAGTATGGGAGCAGTTCTTC
-,-,TRBV29-1,TRBJ1-2,14,CSVDRAGEIYGYTF,TGCAGCGTTGATAGGGCGGGGGAGATCTATGGCTACACCTTC
TRBD2,-,TRBV9,TRBJ2-1,15,CASSSSGSTYNEQFF,TGTGCCAGCAGCTCCAGCGGGAGTACATACAATGAGCAGTTCTTC
-,-,TRBV19,TRBJ2-2,12,CASREEAGELFF,TGTGCCAGTCGTGAGGAGGCCGGGGAGCTGTTTTTT
-,-,TRBV10-1,TRBJ2-2,13,CASTPHLSGELFF,TGCGCCAGCACCCCGCATTTGAGCGGGGAGCTGTTTTTT
TRBD1,-,TRBV27,TRBJ1-4,14,CASSTTGENEKLFF,TGTGCCAGCAGTACGACAGGGGAGAATGAAAAACTGTTTTTT
TRBD2,-,TRBV7-9,TRBJ2-1,12,CSSSLGEGEQFF,TGTTCCAGCAGCTTAGGGGAGGGTGAGCAGTTCTTC
-,-,TRBV30,TRBJ2-1,14,CAWSAPPLANEQFF,TGTGCCTGGAGTGCACCCCCATTAGCTAATGAGCAGTTCTTC
-,few,TRBV4-1,TRBJ1-4,17,CASSPASYGATNEKLFF,TGCGCCAGCAGCCCGGCGTCCTACGGGGCAACTAATGAAAAACTGTTTTTT
TRBD2,-,TRBV6-1,TRBJ2-1,15,CASSERGLPGGEQFF,TGTGCCAGCAGTGAACGGGGACTACCCGGAGGGGAGCAGTTCTTC
-,-,TRBV7-9,TRBJ1-2,15,CASSRGGEALQGYTF,TGTGCCAGCAGCCGAGGGGGGGAGGCTTTACAAGGCTACACCTTC
-,-,TRBV6-1,TRBJ1-1,15,CASSELGAMNTEAFF,TGTGCCAGCAGTGAATTGGGGGCCATGAACACTGAAGCTTTCTTT
-,-,TRBV9,TRBJ2-5,14,CASSAGLTPETQYF,TGTGCCAGCAGCGCCGGCCTGACACCCGAGACCCAGTACTTC
TRBD1,-,TRBV7-8,TRBJ1-6,16,CASSVRQTGTNSPLHF,TGTGCCAGCAGCGTTCGCCAGACAGGGACCAATTCACCCCTCCACTTT
-,-,TRBV7-2,TRBJ2-3,15,CASSSGTWGTDTQYF,TGTGCCAGCAGCTCCGGGACTTGGGGCACAGATACGCAGTATTTT
-,once,TRBV7-9,TRBJ2-3,8,CSSGTGYF,TGTTCCAGCGGTACCGGGTATTTT
TRBD2,-,TRBV10-2,TRBJ2-3,17,CASSESVVAGVGDTQYF,TGCGCCAGCAGTGAGTCGGTAGTAGCGGGAGTTGGAGATACGCAGTATTTT
-,-,TRBV7-2,TRBJ1-1,16,CASSLFDGGAGTEAFF,TGTGCCAGCAGCTTATTCGACGGGGGGGCGGGCACTGAAGCTTTCTTT
TRBD2,-,TRBV19,TRBJ2-1,17,CASSTGTSGPPYNEQFF,TGTGCCAGTAGTACCGGGACTAGCGGACCCCCCTACAATGAGCAGTTCTTC
TRBD2,-,TRBV18,TRBJ2-7,16,CASSPPDREGYYEQYF,TGTGCCAGCTCACCCCCGGATAGGGAGGGCTACTACGAGCAGTACTTC
-,-,TRBV7-9,TRBJ1-2,15,CASEGGGAGPAGYTF,TGTGCCAGCGAAGGGGGAGGGGCCGGACCCGCTGGCTACACCTTC
TRBD2,-,TRBV28,TRBJ2-3,15,CASSPTSGVTDTQYF,TGTGCCAGCAGCCCCACTAGCGGCGTCACAGATACGCAGTATTTT
TRBD2,-,TRBV18,TRBJ2-1,15,CASSPPSGGYNEQFF,TGTGCCAGCTCACCACCCAGCGGGGGGTACAATGAGCAGTTCTTC
TRBD2,-,TRBV18,TRBJ2-3,17,CASSPRTSGGYTGTQYF,TGTGCCAGCTCACCACGCACTAGCGGGGGTTACACAGGTACGCAGTATTTT
-,once,TRBV15,TRBJ2-5,13,CATSRDRSETQYF,TGTGCCACCAGCAGAGACCGGAGTGAGACCCAGTACTTC
-,-,TRBV5-1,TRBJ1-5,15,CASSLRAGEGQPQHF,TGCGCCAGCAGCTTGCGGGCAGGGGAGGGCCAGCCCCAGCATTTT
TRBD2,-,TRBV11-2,TRBJ2-1,16,CASSRRTSGTYNEQFF,TGTGCCAGCAGCCGAAGGACTAGCGGGACCTACAATGAGCAGTTCTTC
TRBD2,-,TRBV11-2,TRBJ2-5,16,CASSPLRGGLGETQYF,TGTGCCAGCAGCCCCCTGCGGGGGGGTTTAGGAGAGACCCAGTACTTC
TRBD2,-,TRBV9,TRBJ2-1,17,CASSITLTSGGAYEQFF,TGTGCCAGCAGCATTACATTGACTAGCGGGGGGGCATATGAGCAGTTCTTC
-,-,TRBV29-1,TRBJ2-2,14,CSVAGTSLGTELFF,TGCAGCGTTGCCGGGACTTCCCTCGGAACCGAGCTGTTTTTT
TRBD2,-,TRBV7-2,TRBJ2-3,15,CASSLLAGGLDTQYF,TGTGCCAGCAGCTTACTAGCGGGGGGGCTTGATACGCAGTATTTT
TRBD2,once,TRBV19,TRBJ2-7,16,CASSPRRTSGSSQQYF,TGTGCCAGTAGTCCCCGAAGGACTAGCGGGAGTTCTCAGCAGTACTTC
-,-,TRBV30,TRBJ1-5,19,CAWSGTRGAPRSLNQPQHF,TGTGCCTGGAGCGGAACCCGGGGGGCTCCCCGCTCCCTAAATCAGCCCCAGCATTTT
TRBD1,few,TRBV4-3,TRBJ1-1,14,CASSHGTGDGEAFF,TGCGCCAGCAGCCACGGGACAGGGGACGGTGAAGCTTTCTTT
TRBD2,-,TRBV5-1,TRBJ2-2,16,CASSSERAGAGGELFF,TGCGCCAGCAGCTCCGAGAGGGCGGGAGCGGGCGGGGAGCTGTTTTTT
-,-,TRBV6-1,TRBJ2-3,14,CASRPSEMIDSQYF,TGTGCCAGCAGGCCCTCTGAAATGATAGATTCGCAGTATTTT
-,-,TRBV28,TRBJ1-3,14,CASSLGGTGNTIYF,TGTGCCAGCAGTTTAGGGGGGACTGGAAACACCATATATTTT
TRBD2,-,TRBV7-6,TRBJ2-7,15,CASRRLAALYDEQYF,TGTGCCAGCAGGAGACTAGCGGCCCTCTACGATGAGCAGTACTTC
TRBD1,-,TRBV19,TRBJ1-5,14,CASSLDRETQPQHF,TGTGCCAGTAGCCTCGACAGGGAAACTCAGCCCCAGCATTTT
TRBD1,-,TRBV7-2,TRBJ1-1,13,CASSQGDLTEAFF,TGTGCCAGCAGCCAGGGGGATTTGACTGAAGCTTTCTTT
TRBD2,-,TRBV27,TRBJ2-3,15,CASSSAGGITDTQYF,TGTGCCAGCAGTTCCGCCGGGGGGATCACAGATACGCAGTATTTT
-,-,TRBV5-1,TRBJ2-2,15,CASSPIEEAGGELFF,TGCGCCAGCAGCCCCATTGAGGAGGCGGGCGGGGAGCTGTTTTTT
TRBD2,-,TRBV6-5,TRBJ2-1,16,CASSYPSSGSRSEQFF,TGTGCCAGCAGTTACCCGAGTAGCGGGTCCCGGAGTGAGCAGTTCTTC
TRBD2,-,TRBV19,TRBJ2-2,14,CASSIGGSTGELFF,TGTGCCAGTAGTATTGGCGGGAGCACCGGGGAGCTGTTTTTT
-,-,TRBV7-7,TRBJ2-3,15,CASSLGGPGTDTQYF,TGTGCTAGCAGCTTAGGAGGCCCCGGGACAGATACGCAGTATTTT
-,-,TRBV30,TRBJ1-2,14,CAWSPGGGPYGYTF,TGTGCCTGGAGTCCGGGGGGGGGCCCCTATGGCTACACCTTC
-,-,TRBV28,TRBJ2-1,15,CASSLTGGSYNEQFF,TGTGCCAGCAGTTTAACAGGCGGATCCTACAATGAGCAGTTCTTC
-,-,TRBV14,TRBJ2-1,16,CASSQDLVMVDNEQFF,TGTGCCAGCAGCCAAGATCTAGTAATGGTCGACAATGAGCAGTTCTTC
-,-,TRBV7-2,TRBJ2-1,13,CASSLSVRDEQFF,TGTGCCAGCAGCTTGTCTGTGCGCGATGAGCAGTTCTTC
-,-,TRBV5-5,TRBJ2-7,13,CASRRPGGDEQYF,TGTGCCAGCAGAAGGCCGGGGGGCGACGAGCAGTACTTC
TRBD1,few,TRBV9,TRBJ1-4,13,CASSRGANEKLFF,TGTGCCAGCTCCAGGGGGGCTAATGAAAAACTGTTTTTT
-,few,TRBV5-1,TRBJ1-2,13,CASSLDRDYGYTF,TGCGCCAGCAGCTTGGACAGGGACTATGGCTACACCTTC
-,-,TRBV18,TRBJ2-1,17,CASSPKAGASSYNEQFF,TGTGCCAGCTCACCAAAGGCGGGGGCGAGCTCCTACAATGAGCAGTTCTTC
-,-,TRBV7-2,TRBJ2-7,15,CASSLVGGERWEQYF,TGTGCCAGCAGCTTAGTTGGCGGGGAGAGGTGGGAGCAGTACTTC